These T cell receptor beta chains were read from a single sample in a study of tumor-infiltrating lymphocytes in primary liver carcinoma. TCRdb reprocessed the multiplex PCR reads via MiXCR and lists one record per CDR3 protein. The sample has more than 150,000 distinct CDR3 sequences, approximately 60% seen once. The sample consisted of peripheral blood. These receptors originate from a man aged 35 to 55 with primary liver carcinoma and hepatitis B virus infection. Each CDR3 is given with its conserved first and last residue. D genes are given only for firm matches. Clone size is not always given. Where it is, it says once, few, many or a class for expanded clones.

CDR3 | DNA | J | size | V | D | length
CATSLLRADTGELFF | TGTGCCACCAGCTTACTCAGGGCGGATACCGGGGAGCTGTTTTTT | TRBJ2-2 | . | TRBV11-2 | . | 15
CASCPMGKVYGQYF | TGTGCCAGCTGCCCGATGGGGAAGGTCTACGGGCAGTACTTC | TRBJ2-7 | . | TRBV11-2 | . | 14
CASSFGTSGSETQYF | TGTGCCAGCAGTTTTGGGACTAGCGGGTCAGAGACCCAGTACTTC | TRBJ2-5 | few | TRBV12-3/TRBV12-4 | TRBD2 | 15
CSVEGTGPSFSGNEQFF | TGCAGCGTTGAAGGGACGGGACCCTCATTTTCGGGGAATGAGCAGTTCTTC | TRBJ2-1 | . | TRBV29-1 | . | 17
CASSEGRAGPIGYTF | TGTGCCAGCAGTGAAGGCAGGGCGGGACCGATCGGCTACACCTTC | TRBJ1-2 | . | TRBV6-1 | . | 15
CATQTSGSYNEQFF | TGTGCCACCCAGACTAGCGGGAGTTACAATGAGCAGTTCTTC | TRBJ2-1 | . | TRBV19 | TRBD2 | 14
CASSLGRDSYGYTF | TGTGCCAGCAGCTTAGGGCGGGACAGCTATGGCTACACCTTC | TRBJ1-2 | . | TRBV7-8 | TRBD1 | 14
CANSLDRADGELFF | TGTGCCAACAGCTTGGACAGGGCTGACGGGGAGCTGTTTTTT | TRBJ2-2 | . | TRBV11-2 | TRBD1 | 14
CSVRSPGGESQYF | TGCAGCGTCCGCTCCCCTGGGGGAGAGTCCCAGTACTTC | TRBJ2-5 | . | TRBV29-1 | . | 13
CANSLSGSGGNNERFF | TGTGCCAATTCCCTCTCGGGGAGCGGGGGAAACAATGAGCGGTTCTTC | TRBJ2-1 | . | TRBV11-3 | TRBD2 | 16
CASLTPSNYGYTF | TGTGCCAGCCTAACACCTTCTAACTATGGCTACACCTTC | TRBJ1-2 | . | TRBV6-6 | . | 13
CASSFITAFGNEQFF | TGTGCCAGCAGTTTTATTACAGCGTTTGGGAATGAGCAGTTCTTC | TRBJ2-1 | . | TRBV28 | . | 15
CASSFQLGSYEQYF | TGTGCCAGCAGTTTTCAACTCGGGAGCTACGAGCAGTACTTC | TRBJ2-7 | . | TRBV28 | . | 14
CASSYSWDRTEAFF | TGTGCCAGCAGTTATTCCTGGGACAGAACTGAAGCTTTCTTT | TRBJ1-1 | few | TRBV6-5 | TRBD1 | 14
CAWGTGGNQPQHF | TGTGCCTGGGGCACAGGGGGCAATCAGCCCCAGCATTTT | TRBJ1-5 | . | TRBV30 | TRBD1 | 13
CASSRSGSGYNEQFF | TGTGCCAGCAGTCGGAGCGGGAGTGGGTACAATGAGCAGTTCTTC | TRBJ2-1 | many | TRBV11-1 | TRBD2 | 15
CASSPDRGSYNEQFF | TGTGCCAGCAGCCCGGACCGGGGGTCCTACAATGAGCAGTTCTTC | TRBJ2-1 | . | TRBV6-5 | . | 15
CVSSFDENYGQYF | TGTGTCAGCAGCTTCGACGAAAACTACGGGCAGTACTTC | TRBJ2-7 | once | TRBV5-4 | . | 13
CSVATETNQPQHF | TGCAGCGTTGCGACAGAAACTAATCAGCCCCAGCATTTT | TRBJ1-5 | once | TRBV29-1 | . | 13
CASSLMARGNTEAFF | TGTGCCAGCAGCTTAATGGCTCGGGGGAACACTGAAGCTTTCTTT | TRBJ1-1 | . | TRBV7-8 | . | 15
CASSFTVSEQYF | TGTGCCAGCAGCTTCACCGTAAGCGAGCAGTACTTC | TRBJ2-7 | many | TRBV11-2 | . | 12
CASSYAPSGSKTGELFF | TGTGCCAGCAGTTACGCGCCTAGCGGGAGCAAGACCGGGGAGCTGTTTTTT | TRBJ2-2 | . | TRBV6-6 | TRBD2 | 17
CASRQGSNEKLFF | TGTGCCAGCAGACAGGGGTCTAATGAAAAACTGTTTTTT | TRBJ1-4 | . | TRBV7-9 | TRBD1 | 13
CASSRGTFGADTQYF | TGTGCCAGCAGTCGAGGCACTTTCGGGGCAGATACGCAGTATTTT | TRBJ2-3 | few | TRBV6-1 | . | 15
CASSQEAEDQPQHF | TGCGCCAGCAGCCAAGAGGCGGAGGATCAGCCCCAGCATTTT | TRBJ1-5 | . | TRBV4-1 | . | 14
CASSSGLAGVETQYF | TGTGCCAGCAGTTCGGGACTAGCGGGAGTGGAGACCCAGTACTTC | TRBJ2-5 | few | TRBV12-3/TRBV12-4 | TRBD2 | 15
CASSQTGEAYEQYF | TGTGCCAGCAGCCAGACTGGGGAAGCCTACGAGCAGTACTTC | TRBJ2-7 | . | TRBV11-2 | . | 14
CASRRQGASGELFF | TGTGCCAGCAGACGGCAGGGGGCCTCCGGGGAGCTGTTTTTT | TRBJ2-2 | . | TRBV5-4 | TRBD1 | 14
CASSQIRNTIYF | TGTGCCAGCAGTCAAATCAGAAACACCATATATTTT | TRBJ1-3 | once | TRBV11-2 | . | 12